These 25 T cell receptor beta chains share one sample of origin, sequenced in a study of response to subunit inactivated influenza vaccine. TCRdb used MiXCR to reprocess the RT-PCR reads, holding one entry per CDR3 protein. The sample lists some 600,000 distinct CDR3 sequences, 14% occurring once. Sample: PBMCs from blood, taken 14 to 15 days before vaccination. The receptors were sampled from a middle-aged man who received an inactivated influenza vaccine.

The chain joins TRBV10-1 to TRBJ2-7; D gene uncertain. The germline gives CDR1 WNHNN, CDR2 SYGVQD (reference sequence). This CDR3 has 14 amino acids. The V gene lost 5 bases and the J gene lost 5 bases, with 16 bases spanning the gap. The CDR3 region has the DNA TGCGCCAGCAGTCCCCTAGACACCCTCCACGAGCAGTACTTC. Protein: CASSPLDTLHEQYF.

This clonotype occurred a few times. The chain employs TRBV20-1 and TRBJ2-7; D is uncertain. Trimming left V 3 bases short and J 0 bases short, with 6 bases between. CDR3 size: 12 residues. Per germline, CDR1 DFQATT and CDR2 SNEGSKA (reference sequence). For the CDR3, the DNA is TGCAGTGCTAGGACCACCTCCTACGAGCAGTACTTC. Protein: CSARTTSYEQYF.

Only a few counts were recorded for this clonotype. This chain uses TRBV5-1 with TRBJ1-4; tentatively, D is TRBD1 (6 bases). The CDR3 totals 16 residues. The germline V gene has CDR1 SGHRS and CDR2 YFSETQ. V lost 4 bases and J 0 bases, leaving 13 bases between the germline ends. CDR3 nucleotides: TGCGCCAGCAGCCCGGTGGACAGTTCAACTAATGAAAAACTGTTTTTT. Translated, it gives CASSPVDSSTNEKLFF.

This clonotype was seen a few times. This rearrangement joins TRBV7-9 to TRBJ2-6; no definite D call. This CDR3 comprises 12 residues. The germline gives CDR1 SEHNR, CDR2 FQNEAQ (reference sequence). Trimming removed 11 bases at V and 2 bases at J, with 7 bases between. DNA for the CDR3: TGTGCCGAGGTCCCTGGGGCCAACGTCCTGACTTTC. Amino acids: CAEVPGANVLTF.

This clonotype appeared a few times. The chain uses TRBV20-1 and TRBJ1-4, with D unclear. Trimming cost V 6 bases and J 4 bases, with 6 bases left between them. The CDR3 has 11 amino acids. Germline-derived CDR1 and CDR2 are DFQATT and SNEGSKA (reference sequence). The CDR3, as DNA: TGCAGTGCCAAAAATAATGAAAAACTGTTTTTT. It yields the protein CSAKNNEKLFF.

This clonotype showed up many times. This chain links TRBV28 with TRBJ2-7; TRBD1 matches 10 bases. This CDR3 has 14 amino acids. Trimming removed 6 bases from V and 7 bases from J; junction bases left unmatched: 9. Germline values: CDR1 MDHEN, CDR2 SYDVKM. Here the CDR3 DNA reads TGTGCCAGCAGCCCATTATGGACAGGGGGGGAGCAGTACTTC. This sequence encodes CASSPLWTGGEQYF. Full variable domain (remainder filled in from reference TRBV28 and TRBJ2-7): DVKVTQSSRYLVKRTGEKVFLECVQDMDHENMFWYRQDPGLGLRLIYFSYDVKMKEKGDIPEGYSVSREKKERFSLILESASTNQTSMYLCASSPLWTGGEQYFGPGTRLTVT.

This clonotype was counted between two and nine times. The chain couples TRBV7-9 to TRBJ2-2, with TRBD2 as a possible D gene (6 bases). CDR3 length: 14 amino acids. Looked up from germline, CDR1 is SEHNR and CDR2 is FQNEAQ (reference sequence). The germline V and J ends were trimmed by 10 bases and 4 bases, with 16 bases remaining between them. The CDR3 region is CATLGGSITGELFF. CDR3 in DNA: TGTGCCACCCTGGGGGGATCTATCACCGGGGAGCTGTTTTTT.

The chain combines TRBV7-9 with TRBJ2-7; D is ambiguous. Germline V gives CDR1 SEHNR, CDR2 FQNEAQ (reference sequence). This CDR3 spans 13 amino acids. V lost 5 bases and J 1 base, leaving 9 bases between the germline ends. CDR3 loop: CASSNRESYEQYF. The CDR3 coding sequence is TGTGCCAGCAGCAACCGTGAATCCTACGAGCAGTACTTC.

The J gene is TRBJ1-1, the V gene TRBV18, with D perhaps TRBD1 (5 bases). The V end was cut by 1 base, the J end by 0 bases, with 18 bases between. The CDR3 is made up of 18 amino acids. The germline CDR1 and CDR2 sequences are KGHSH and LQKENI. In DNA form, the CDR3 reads TGTGCCAGCTCACCACAGGCCGGGGCACAGAGATTGAACACTGAAGCTTTCTTT. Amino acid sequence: CASSPQAGAQRLNTEAFF. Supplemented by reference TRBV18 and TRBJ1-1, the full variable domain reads NAGVMQNPRHLVRRRGQEARLRCSPMKGHSHVYWYRQLPEEGLKFMVYLQKENIIDESGMPKERFSAEFPKEGPSILRIQQVVRGDSAAYFCASSPQAGAQRLNTEAFFGQGTRLTVV.

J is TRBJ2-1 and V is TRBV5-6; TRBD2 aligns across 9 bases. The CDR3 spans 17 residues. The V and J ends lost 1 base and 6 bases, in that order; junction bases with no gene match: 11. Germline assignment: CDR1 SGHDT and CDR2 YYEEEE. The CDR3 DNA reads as TGTGCCAGCAGCTTGCGAGGCGGACTAGCGCTCACCAATGAGCAGTTCTTC. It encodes CASSLRGGLALTNEQFF.

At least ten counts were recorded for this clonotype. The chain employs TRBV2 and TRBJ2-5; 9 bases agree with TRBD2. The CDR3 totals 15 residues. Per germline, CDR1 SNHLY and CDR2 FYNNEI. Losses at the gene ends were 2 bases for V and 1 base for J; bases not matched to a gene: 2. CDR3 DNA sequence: TGTGCCAGCAGTGAATTTAGCGGGGGCCAAGAGACCCAGTACTTC. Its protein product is CASSEFSGGQETQYF.

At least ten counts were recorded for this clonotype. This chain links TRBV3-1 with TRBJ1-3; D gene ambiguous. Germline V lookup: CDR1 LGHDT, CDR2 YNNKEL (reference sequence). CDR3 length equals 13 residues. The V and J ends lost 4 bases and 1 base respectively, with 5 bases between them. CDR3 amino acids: CASSLRSGNTIYF. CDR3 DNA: TGTGCCAGCAGCCTCCGGTCTGGAAACACCATATATTTT.

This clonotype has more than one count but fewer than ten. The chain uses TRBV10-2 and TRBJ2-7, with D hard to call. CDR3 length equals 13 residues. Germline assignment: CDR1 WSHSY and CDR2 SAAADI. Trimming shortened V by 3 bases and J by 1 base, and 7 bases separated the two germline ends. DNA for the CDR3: TGCGCCAGCAGTGATGAGAGATCCTACGAGCAGTACTTC. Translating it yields CASSDERSYEQYF.

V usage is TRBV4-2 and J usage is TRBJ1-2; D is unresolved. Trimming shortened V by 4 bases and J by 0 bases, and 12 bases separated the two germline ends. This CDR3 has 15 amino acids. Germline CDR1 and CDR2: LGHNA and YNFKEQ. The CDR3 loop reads CASSPRGLANYGYTF. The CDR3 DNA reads TGTGCCAGCAGCCCACGTGGGCTAGCTAACTATGGCTACACCTTC.

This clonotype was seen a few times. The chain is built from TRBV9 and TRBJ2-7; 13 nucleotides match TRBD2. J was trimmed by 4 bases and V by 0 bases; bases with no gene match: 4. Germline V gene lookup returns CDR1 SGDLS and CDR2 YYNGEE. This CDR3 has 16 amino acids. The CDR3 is CASSVGLAGGFYEQYF. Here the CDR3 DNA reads TGTGCCAGCAGCGTAGGACTAGCGGGAGGTTTTTACGAGCAGTACTTC. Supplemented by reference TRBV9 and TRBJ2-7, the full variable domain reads DSGVTQTPKHLITATGQRVTLRCSPRSGDLSVYWYQQSLDQGLQFLIQYYNGEERAKGNILERFSAQQFPDLHSELNLSSLELGDSALYFCASSVGLAGGFYEQYFGPGTRLTVT.

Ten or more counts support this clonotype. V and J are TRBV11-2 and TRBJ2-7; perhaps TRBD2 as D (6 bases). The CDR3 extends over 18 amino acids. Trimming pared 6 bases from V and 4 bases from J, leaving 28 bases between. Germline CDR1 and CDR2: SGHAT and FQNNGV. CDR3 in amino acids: CASRVHPSAGRRFYEQYF. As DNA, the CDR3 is TGTGCCAGCAGAGTTCATCCGTCGGCGGGGAGGCGATTTTACGAGCAGTACTTC.

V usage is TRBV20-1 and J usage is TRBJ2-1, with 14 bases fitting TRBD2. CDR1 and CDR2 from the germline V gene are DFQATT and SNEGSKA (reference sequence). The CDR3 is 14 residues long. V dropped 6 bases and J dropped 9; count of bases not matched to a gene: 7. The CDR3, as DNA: TGCAGTGCCTCCGGGACTAGCGGGAGACTTGAGCAGTTCTTC. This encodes CSASGTSGRLEQFF.

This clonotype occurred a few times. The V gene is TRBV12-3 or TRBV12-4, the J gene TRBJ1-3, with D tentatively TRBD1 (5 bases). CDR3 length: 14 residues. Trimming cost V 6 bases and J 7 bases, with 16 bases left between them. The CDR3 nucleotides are TGTGCCAGCAGACAAGGGACGGAGCGGAACACCATATATTTT. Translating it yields CASRQGTERNTIYF.

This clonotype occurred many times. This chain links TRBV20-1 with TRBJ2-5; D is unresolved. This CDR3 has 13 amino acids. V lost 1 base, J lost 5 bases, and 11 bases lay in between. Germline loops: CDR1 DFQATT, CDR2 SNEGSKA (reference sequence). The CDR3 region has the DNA TGCAGTGCTAGAGGTCACCTAGGGGAGACCCAGTACTTC. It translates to CSARGHLGETQYF.

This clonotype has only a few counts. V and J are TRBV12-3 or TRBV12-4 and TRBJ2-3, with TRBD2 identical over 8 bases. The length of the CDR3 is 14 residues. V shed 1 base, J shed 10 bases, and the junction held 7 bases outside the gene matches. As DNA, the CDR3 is TGTGCCAGCAGTTTAGAACTCATAGCGGGATCGCAGTATTTT. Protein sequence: CASSLELIAGSQYF.

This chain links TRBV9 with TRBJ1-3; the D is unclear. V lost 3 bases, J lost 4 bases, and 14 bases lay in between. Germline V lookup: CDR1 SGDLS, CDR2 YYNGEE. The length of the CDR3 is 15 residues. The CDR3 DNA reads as TGTGCCAGCAGCGAAGGGCCAGGACTCGGAAACACCATATATTTT. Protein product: CASSEGPGLGNTIYF.

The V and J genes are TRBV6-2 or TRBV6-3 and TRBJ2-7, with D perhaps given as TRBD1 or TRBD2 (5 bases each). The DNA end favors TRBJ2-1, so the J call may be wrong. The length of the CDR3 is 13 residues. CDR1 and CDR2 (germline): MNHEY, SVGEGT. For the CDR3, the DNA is TGTGCCAGCAGGGGGACCGTCTCCTACGAGCAGTTCTTC. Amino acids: CASRGTVSYEQFF.

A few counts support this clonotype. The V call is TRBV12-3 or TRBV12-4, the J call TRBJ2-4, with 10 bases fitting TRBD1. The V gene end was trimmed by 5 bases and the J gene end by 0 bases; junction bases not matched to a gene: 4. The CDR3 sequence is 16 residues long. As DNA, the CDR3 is TGTGCCAGCAGTCAGGGACAGGGGTTAGCCAAAAACATTCAGTACTTC. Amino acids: CASSQGQGLAKNIQYF.

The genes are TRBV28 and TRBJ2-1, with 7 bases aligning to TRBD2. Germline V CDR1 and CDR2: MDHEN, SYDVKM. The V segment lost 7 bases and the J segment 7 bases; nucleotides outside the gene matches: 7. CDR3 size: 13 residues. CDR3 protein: CASIAGRVNEQFF. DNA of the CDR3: TGTGCCAGCATCGCGGGGAGGGTTAATGAGCAGTTCTTC.

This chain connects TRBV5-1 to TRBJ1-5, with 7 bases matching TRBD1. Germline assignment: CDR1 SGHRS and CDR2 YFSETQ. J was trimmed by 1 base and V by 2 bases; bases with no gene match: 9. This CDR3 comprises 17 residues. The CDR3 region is CASSFPRDSESNQPQHF. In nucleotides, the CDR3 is TGCGCCAGCAGCTTTCCCCGGGACAGCGAGAGCAATCAGCCCCAGCATTTT. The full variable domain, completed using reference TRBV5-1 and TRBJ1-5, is KAGVTQTPRYLIKTRGQQVTLSCSPISGHRSVSWYQQTPGQGLQFLFEYFSETQRNKGNFPGRFSGRQFSNSRSEMNVSTLELGDSALYLCASSFPRDSESNQPQHFGDGTRLSIL.